This entry lists 11 T cell receptor beta chains sequenced from one sample in a study of blood T cells in healthy people across ages. Through a sample-barcoded 5' primer and a J-beta primer mix, a second PCR was run for roughly 6 to 12 cycles. TCRdb re-called the 5' RACE reads with MiXCR, one entry per CDR3 protein. The sample lists roughly 1.5 million distinct CDR3 sequences, approximately 43% occurring once. The material sequenced was blood. The receptors here all came from a woman aged 18-29 years in good health.

V gene TRBV3-1 combines with J gene TRBJ2-7; no reliable D call. CDR3 size: 14 residues. Germline lookup yields CDR1 LGHDT and CDR2 YNNKEL (reference sequence). The ends were cut back, 2 bases at V and 2 bases at J, with 10 bases in the middle. The CDR3 region has the DNA TGTGCCAGCAGCCAACTTGGAGATACCTACGAGCAGTACTTC. It is translated as CASSQLGDTYEQYF.

The chain joins TRBV10-3 to TRBJ2-7, with 10 bases aligning to TRBD1. V shed 6 bases, J shed 0 bases, and the junction held 5 bases outside the gene matches. The germline gives CDR1 ENHRY, CDR2 SYGVKD. The CDR3 is 15 amino acids. CDR3 protein: CAIRDRGKSSYEQYF. The CDR3 coding sequence is TGTGCCATCAGGGACAGGGGGAAAAGCTCCTACGAGCAGTACTTC.

In its sample, this clonotype was seen many times. This chain connects TRBV29-1 to TRBJ1-2; D not resolved. The V and J ends lost 6 bases and 5 bases respectively, with 10 bases between them. Germline loops: CDR1 SQVTM, CDR2 ANQGSEA. The CDR3 has 11 residues. CDR3 nucleotide sequence: TGCAGCGTCCCGACGGGGTATGGCTACACCTTC. It codes for CSVPTGYGYTF.

A single count supports this clonotype. Being one base from a much bigger clone, this may be a read error. The chain is built from TRBV2 and TRBJ1-5; D is unclear. Germline CDR1 and CDR2: SNHLY and FYNNEI. The CDR3 spans 12 residues. The CDR3: CASSHSNQPQRF. In DNA, the CDR3 is TGTGCCAGCAGTCATAGCAATCAGCCCCAGCGTTTT.

V and J are TRBV20-1 and TRBJ2-5; no clear D. This CDR3 spans 13 amino acids. V gave up 1 base and J gave up 11 bases, with 17 bases separating them. Germline V gives CDR1 DFQATT, CDR2 SNEGSKA (reference sequence). The DNA of the CDR3 is TGCAGTGCTAGAGCGGCAGAGTACAATGAGCAGTACTTC. Amino acid sequence: CSARAAEYNEQYF.

This chain joins TRBV6-2 or TRBV6-3 and TRBJ1-5, with 7 bases lining up with TRBD1. The CDR3 sequence is 14 residues long. The V segment lost 2 bases and the J segment 6 bases; nucleotides outside the gene matches: 4. The germline V gene encodes CDR1 MNHEY and CDR2 SVGEGT. The CDR3 DNA sequence: TGTGCCAGCAGTTACCCGTCAGGGGGTCAGCCCCAGCATTTT. This translates into CASSYPSGGQPQHF.

The rearrangement links TRBV11-3 to TRBJ2-1; D possibly corresponds to TRBD2 (6 bases). The CDR3 consists of 16 residues. Germline V gene data show CDR1 as SGHNT and CDR2 as YENEEA. Trimming left V 0 bases short and J 8 bases short, with 17 bases between. CDR3 protein: CASSLDLRRGEHEQFF. The CDR3 DNA follows: TGTGCCAGCAGCTTAGATTTGCGGCGGGGAGAACATGAGCAGTTCTTC.

This clonotype was recorded a few times. The chain couples TRBV20-1 to TRBJ1-2; the D is unclear. This CDR3 comprises 13 residues. The V gene lost 3 bases and the J gene lost 5 bases, with 13 bases spanning the gap. The germline V gene encodes CDR1 DFQATT and CDR2 SNEGSKA (reference sequence). The chain's CDR3 is CSASTPGSYGYTF. DNA for the CDR3: TGCAGTGCTAGCACCCCCGGGAGTTATGGCTACACCTTC.

This rearrangement joins TRBV12-3 or TRBV12-4 to TRBJ2-1; 13 bases line up with TRBD2. The CDR3 covers 16 residues. V lost 7 bases, J lost 5 bases, and 8 bases stayed unmatched. The CDR3 here is CASIGTSGEFDNEQFF. For the CDR3, the DNA is TGTGCCAGCATTGGGACTAGCGGGGAATTCGACAATGAGCAGTTCTTC.

This chain connects TRBV12-3 or TRBV12-4 to TRBJ2-1, with 10 positions matching TRBD1. The CDR3 is 14 residues long. V trimming: 10 bases; J trimming: 4 bases; junction bases outside the gene matches: 7. The CDR3 region is CANHPGQGYNEQFF. In DNA, the CDR3 is TGTGCCAACCACCCGGGACAGGGGTACAATGAGCAGTTCTTC.

The chain joins TRBV29-1 to TRBJ1-2; D might be TRBD1 (5 bases). From germline, CDR1 is SQVTM and CDR2 ANQGSEA. With 6 bases removed from V and 0 bases from J, the gap between germline ends came to 11 bases. The CDR3 loop spans 13 amino acids. This CDR3 reads CSVTDTANYGYTF. CDR3 coding DNA: TGCAGCGTGACAGACACTGCTAACTATGGCTACACCTTC.